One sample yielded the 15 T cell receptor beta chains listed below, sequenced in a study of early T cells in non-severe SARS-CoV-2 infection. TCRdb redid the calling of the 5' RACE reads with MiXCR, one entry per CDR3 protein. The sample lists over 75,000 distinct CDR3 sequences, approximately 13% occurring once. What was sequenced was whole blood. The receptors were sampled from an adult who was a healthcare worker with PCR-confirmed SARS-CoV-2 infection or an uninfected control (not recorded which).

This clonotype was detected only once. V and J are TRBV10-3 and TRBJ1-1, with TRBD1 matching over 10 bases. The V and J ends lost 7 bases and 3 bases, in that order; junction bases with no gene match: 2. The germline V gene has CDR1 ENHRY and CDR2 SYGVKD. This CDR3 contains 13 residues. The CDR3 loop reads CAITGTGDTEAFF. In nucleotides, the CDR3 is TGTGCCATCACCGGGACAGGGGACACTGAAGCTTTCTTT.

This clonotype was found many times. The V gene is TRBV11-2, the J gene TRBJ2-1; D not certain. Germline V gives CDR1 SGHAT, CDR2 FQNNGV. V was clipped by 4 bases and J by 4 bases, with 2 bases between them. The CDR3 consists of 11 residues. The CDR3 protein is CASSWYNEQFF. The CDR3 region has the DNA TGTGCCAGCAGCTGGTACAATGAGCAGTTCTTC.

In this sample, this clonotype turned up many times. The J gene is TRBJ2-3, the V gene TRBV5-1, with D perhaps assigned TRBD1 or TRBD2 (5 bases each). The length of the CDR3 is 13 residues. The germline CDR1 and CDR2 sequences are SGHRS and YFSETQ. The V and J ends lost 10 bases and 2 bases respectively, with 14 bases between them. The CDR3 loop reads CAGRAGPTDTQYF. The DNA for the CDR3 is TGCGCCGGGCGGGCAGGGCCCACAGATACGCAGTATTTT.

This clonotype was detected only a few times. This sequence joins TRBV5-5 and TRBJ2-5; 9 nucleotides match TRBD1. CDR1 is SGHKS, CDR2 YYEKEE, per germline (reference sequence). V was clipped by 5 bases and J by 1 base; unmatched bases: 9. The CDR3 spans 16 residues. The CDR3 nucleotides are TGTGCCAGCAGTTCCCCGTCGGACAGGGGCCAAGAGACCCAGTACTTC. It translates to CASSSPSDRGQETQYF.

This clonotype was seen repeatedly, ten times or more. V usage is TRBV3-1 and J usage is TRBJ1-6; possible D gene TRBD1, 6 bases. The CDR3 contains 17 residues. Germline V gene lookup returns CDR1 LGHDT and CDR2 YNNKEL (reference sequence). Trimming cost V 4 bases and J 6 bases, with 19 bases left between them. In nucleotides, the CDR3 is TGTGCCAGCAGCCCGCGAGGGGGGGCGCTCAGTAATTCACCCCTCCACTTT. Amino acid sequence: CASSPRGGALSNSPLHF.

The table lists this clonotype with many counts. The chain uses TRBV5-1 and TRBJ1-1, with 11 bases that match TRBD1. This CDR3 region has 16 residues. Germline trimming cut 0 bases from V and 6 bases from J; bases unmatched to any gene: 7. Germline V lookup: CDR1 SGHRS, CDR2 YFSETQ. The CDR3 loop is CASSLGDRGTSAEAFF. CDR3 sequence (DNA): TGCGCCAGCAGCTTGGGGGACAGGGGGACGTCCGCTGAAGCTTTCTTT.

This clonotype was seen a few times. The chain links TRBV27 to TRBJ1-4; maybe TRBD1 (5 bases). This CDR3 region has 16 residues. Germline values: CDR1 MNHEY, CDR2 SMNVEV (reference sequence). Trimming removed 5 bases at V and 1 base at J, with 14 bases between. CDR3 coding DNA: TGTGCCAGCAGTGCCAGGCCCCAGGGAACTAATGAAAAACTGTTTTTT. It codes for CASSARPQGTNEKLFF.

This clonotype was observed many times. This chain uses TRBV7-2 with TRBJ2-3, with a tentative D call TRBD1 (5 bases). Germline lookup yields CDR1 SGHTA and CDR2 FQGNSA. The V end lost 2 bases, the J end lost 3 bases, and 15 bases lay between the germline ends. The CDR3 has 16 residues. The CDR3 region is CASSLPRGRVTDTQYF. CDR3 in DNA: TGTGCCAGCAGCTTACCCCGCGGCAGGGTTACAGATACGCAGTATTTT.

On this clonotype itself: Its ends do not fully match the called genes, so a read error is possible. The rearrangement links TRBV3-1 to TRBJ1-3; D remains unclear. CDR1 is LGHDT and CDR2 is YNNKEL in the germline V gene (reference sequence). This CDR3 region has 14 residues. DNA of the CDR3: TGTGCCAGCAGCCTAGCGGACTCTGGAAACACCGTATATTTT. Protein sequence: CASSLADSGNTVYF.

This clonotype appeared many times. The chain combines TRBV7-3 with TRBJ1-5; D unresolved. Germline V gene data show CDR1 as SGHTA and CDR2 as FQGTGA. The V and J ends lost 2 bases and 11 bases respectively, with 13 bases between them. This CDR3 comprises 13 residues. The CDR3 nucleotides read TGTGCCAGCAGCTTATCCCGTGGAGGGACCCAGCATTTT. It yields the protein CASSLSRGGTQHF.

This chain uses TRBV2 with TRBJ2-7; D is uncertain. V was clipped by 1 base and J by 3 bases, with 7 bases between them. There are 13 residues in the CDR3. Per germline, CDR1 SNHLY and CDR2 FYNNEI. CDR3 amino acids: CASSEGLGYEQYF. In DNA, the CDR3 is TGTGCCAGCAGTGAAGGTCTCGGCTACGAGCAGTACTTC.

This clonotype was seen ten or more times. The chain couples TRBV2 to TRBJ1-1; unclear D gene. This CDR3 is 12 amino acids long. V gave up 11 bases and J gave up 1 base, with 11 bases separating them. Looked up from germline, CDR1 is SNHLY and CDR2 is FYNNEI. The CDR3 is CAGVGRNTEAFF. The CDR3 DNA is TGTGCCGGGGTTGGGAGGAACACTGAAGCTTTCTTT.

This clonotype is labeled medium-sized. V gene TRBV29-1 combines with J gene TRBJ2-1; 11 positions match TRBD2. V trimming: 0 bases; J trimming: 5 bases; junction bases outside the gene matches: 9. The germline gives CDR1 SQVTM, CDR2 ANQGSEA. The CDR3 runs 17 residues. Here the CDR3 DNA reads TGCAGCGTTGAAGATCCGGCTAGCGGGGGGCTACACAATGAGCAGTTCTTC. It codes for CSVEDPASGGLHNEQFF.

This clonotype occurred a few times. The CDR3, as DNA: TGTGCCAGCAGTTACTCAATGAGTCGGGGGGGACGGAATCAGCCCCAGCATTTT. This encodes CASSYSMSRGGRNQPQHF. The V gene is TRBV6-6, the J gene TRBJ1-5; tentatively, D is TRBD1 (5 bases). The CDR3 runs 18 residues. Looked up from germline, CDR1 is MNHNY and CDR2 is SVGAGI (reference sequence). With 0 bases removed from V and 4 bases from J, the gap between germline ends came to 19 bases.

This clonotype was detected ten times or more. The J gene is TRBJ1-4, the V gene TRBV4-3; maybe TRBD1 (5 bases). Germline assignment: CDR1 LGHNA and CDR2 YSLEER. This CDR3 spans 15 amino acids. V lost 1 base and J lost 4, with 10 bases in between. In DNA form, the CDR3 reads TGCGCCAGCAGCCAAGGGCCAGGGTTTAATGAAAAACTGTTTTTT. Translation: CASSQGPGFNEKLFF.